The 10 T cell receptor beta chains below all came from one sample that was sequenced in a study of cytomegalovirus exposure and HLA in healthy donors (dated by TCRdb to about 2017). Library creation used the immunoSEQ multiplex PCR assay. For the multiplex PCR, a mixture combining 60 forward primers for TCR Vbeta segments and 13 reverse primers for TCR Jbeta segments was used. TCRdb retrieved this table from immuneACCESS and kept in-frame rearrangements only. Not all clones are present; in checked studies, unresolved V genes account for under half, and no reason is known for the remainder. The sample data list 120,000 or so clones, and over 70% of these were observed just once. Jointly, the top ten make up around 4% of the sample. The sequenced sample was PBMCs. The receptor set was obtained from a man younger than 35 in good health and CMV-seropositive.

The V and J genes are TRBV5-1 and TRBJ2-5; tentatively, D is TRBD2 (7 bases). Matching the DNA end better, TRBJ2-7 makes the J call doubtful. This CDR3 spans 14 amino acids. CDR1 is SGHRS, CDR2 YFSETQ, per germline. CDR3 sequence reads: CASKMQGTTYEQYF. Here the CDR3 DNA reads TGCGCCAGCAAGATGCAGGGGACTACCTACGAGCAGTACTTC.

The genes are TRBV9 and TRBJ2-1, with 9 bases aligning to TRBD2. V lost 4 bases, J lost 6 bases, and 8 bases stayed unmatched. CDR1 and CDR2 (germline): SGDLS, YYNGEE. This CDR3 comprises 15 residues. CDR3 sequence reads: CASSFRSGSGNEQFF. The DNA for the CDR3 is TGTGCCAGCAGCTTCCGTAGCGGGAGCGGCAATGAGCAGTTCTTC.

The rearrangement uses TRBV9 and TRBJ2-3; 9 bases are shared with TRBD2. Per germline, CDR1 SGDLS and CDR2 YYNGEE. Trimming took 0 bases from V and 0 from J; bases not matched to a gene: 11. The CDR3 length is 19 residues. CDR3 nucleotides: TGTGCCAGCAGCGTAGACATATTAGCGGGGGAGCCTAGCACAGATACGCAGTATTTT. This encodes CASSVDILAGEPSTDTQYF.

The genes are TRBV6-6 and TRBJ2-5; D call uncertain. Germline V gives CDR1 MNHNY, CDR2 SVGAGI (reference sequence). The V gene lost 6 bases and the J gene lost 2 bases, with 16 bases spanning the gap. The CDR3 loop spans 15 amino acids. CDR3 protein: CASRNARQTQETQYF. The DNA for the CDR3 is TGTGCCAGCAGGAACGCTCGACAAACACAAGAGACCCAGTACTTC.

This clone was found a few times. The V gene is TRBV7-9, the J gene TRBJ1-4; tentative D call: TRBD1 (6 bases). V was trimmed by 4 bases and J by 8 bases, leaving 20 bases between them. Germline assignment: CDR1 SEHNR and CDR2 FQNEAQ (reference sequence). CDR3 length: 16 amino acids. CDR3 region: CASSYAGGPVREKLFF. The CDR3 DNA reads as TGTGCCAGCAGCTACGCTGGGGGCCCAGTAAGGGAAAAACTGTTTTTT.

Here the CDR3 DNA reads TGTGCCAGCAGCTATCGGACTCTCCCCTATGGCTACACCTTC. Its translation: CASSYRTLPYGYTF. The chain joins TRBV7-2 to TRBJ1-2; D is uncertain. Germline V lookup: CDR1 SGHTA, CDR2 FQGNSA. V lost 4 bases and J 4 bases, leaving 13 bases between the germline ends. The CDR3 covers 14 residues. Full variable domain (remainder filled in from reference TRBV7-2 and TRBJ1-2): GAGVSQSPSNKVTEKGKDVELRCDPISGHTALYWYRQSLGQGLEFLIYFQGNSAPDKSGLPSDRFSAERTGGSVSTLTIQRTQQEDSAVYLCASSYRTLPYGYTFGSGTRLTVV.

CDR3 region: CASSFPRTGTEKLFF. CDR3 in DNA: TGTGCCAGCAGCTTTCCGAGGACAGGAACGGAAAAACTGTTTTTT. The rearrangement uses TRBV7-9 and TRBJ1-4; TRBD1 matches at 7 bases. Germline V gives CDR1 SEHNR, CDR2 FQNEAQ (reference sequence). Trimming cost V 3 bases and J 8 bases; bases outside gene matches: 9. The length of the CDR3 is 15 residues.

The chain is built from TRBV5-8 and TRBJ2-7; D is possibly TRBD2 (7 bases). Germline V gene data show CDR1 as SGHTS and CDR2 as YDEGEE. This CDR3 is 18 amino acids long. V lost 3 bases, J lost 2 bases, and 24 bases lay in between. In DNA, the CDR3 is TGTGCCAGCAGCTCCCAGGGGAGGGGACGAGTTCCTACCTACGAGCAGTACTTC. Protein: CASSSQGRGRVPTYEQYF. Drawing the rest from reference TRBV5-8 and TRBJ2-7, the complete variable domain is EAGVTQSPTHLIKTRGQQATLRCSPISGHTSVYWYQQALGLGLQFLLWYDEGEERNRGNFPPRFSGRQFPNYSSELNVNALELEDSALYLCASSSQGRGRVPTYEQYFGPGTRLTVT.

In its sample, this clone was seen a few times. The chain is built from TRBV5-6 and TRBJ2-7; D is perhaps TRBD1 (6 bases). Deletions cut 4 bases from V and 1 base from J, with 15 bases between. This CDR3 is 15 amino acids long. The V gene's germline CDR1 is SGHDT and CDR2 YYEEEE. DNA for the CDR3: TGTGCCAGCAGCCCGATAGACAGGTATTCCTACGAGCAGTACTTC. Translated, it gives CASSPIDRYSYEQYF. Complete variable domain (other parts from reference TRBV5-6 and TRBJ2-7): DAGVTQSPTHLIKTRGQQVTLRCSPKSGHDTVSWYQQALGQGPQFIFQYYEEEERQRGNFPDRFSGHQFPNYSSELNVNALLLGDSALYLCASSPIDRYSYEQYFGPGTRLTVT.

The chain recombines TRBV6-5 with TRBJ2-5, with D possibly matching TRBD1 (5 bases). Trimming removed 8 bases at V and 0 bases at J, with 10 bases between. The germline V gene has CDR1 MNHEY and CDR2 SVGAGI. The length of the CDR3 is 13 residues. The CDR3 reads CASCRVHQETQYF. Written as DNA, the CDR3 is TGTGCCAGCTGCAGGGTACACCAAGAGACCCAGTACTTC.